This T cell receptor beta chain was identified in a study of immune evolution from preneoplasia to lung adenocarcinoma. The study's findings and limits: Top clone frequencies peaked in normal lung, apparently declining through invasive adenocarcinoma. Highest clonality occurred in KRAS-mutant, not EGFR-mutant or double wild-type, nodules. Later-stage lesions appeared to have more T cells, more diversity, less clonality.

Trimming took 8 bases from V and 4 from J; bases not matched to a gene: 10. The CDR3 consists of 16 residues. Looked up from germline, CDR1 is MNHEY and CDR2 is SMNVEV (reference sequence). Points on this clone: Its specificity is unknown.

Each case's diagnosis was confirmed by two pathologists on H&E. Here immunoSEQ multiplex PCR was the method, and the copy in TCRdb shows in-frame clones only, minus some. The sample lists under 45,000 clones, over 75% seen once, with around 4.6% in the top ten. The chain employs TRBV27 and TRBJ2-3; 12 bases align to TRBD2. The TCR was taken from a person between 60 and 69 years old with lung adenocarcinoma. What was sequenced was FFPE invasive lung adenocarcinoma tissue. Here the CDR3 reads CASLMTSGRGADTQYF. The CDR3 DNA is TGTGCCAGCCTGATGACTAGCGGGAGAGGGGCAGATACGCAGTATTTT.